What follows describes a single TCR beta chain. The table lists this clone with a count of one. Its antigen target is currently unknown. Nothing much larger sits one base from this clone, and base qualities are not available. CDR1 and CDR2, looked up from the germline V gene (reference sequence), are SGHKS and YYEKEE. The CDR3 spans 14 residues, from the cysteine through the phenylalanine. Left in the record is the CDR3 DNA by itself, 42 bases read in frame from the first base. A distance of 9 bases separates the germline ends of V and J, which lose 0 bases and 2 bases respectively. To sequence the TCRbeta CDR3 region, genomic DNA was isolated from the sorted cells. TCRbeta CDR3 regions were sequenced using the immunoSEQ Assay. TCRdb limited this immuneACCESS table to in-frame rearrangements with V and J called. A share of clones is missing; checked studies link under half to unresolved V genes, and the rest is unexplained. Counted in this sample were some 19,000 clones; around 70% of them appeared once. The top ten clones comprise about a quarter of the sample.

The trial excluded patients who had a history of autoimmune disease or who were on systemic immunosuppression. In every dose cohort, peripheral blood was drawn for TCR sequencing at baseline, cycle 4 day 1, and cycle 7 day 1. The samples were taken from a phase I, first-in-human, multicenter, open-label dose-escalation trial of ivuxolimab. Adults with locally advanced or metastatic melanoma, renal cell carcinoma, hepatocellular carcinoma or head and neck squamous cell carcinoma were enrolled in the trial. Before TCR sequencing, CD4+ T cells and CD8+ T cells from peripheral blood were sorted into separate populations. The record originates from a study of OX40 agonist ivuxolimab in advanced cancers. About the investigation overall: Ivuxolimab was an agonistic, fully human IgG2 monoclonal antibody directed against OX40 (CD134), a costimulatory receptor. Intravenous ivuxolimab was administered to patients every 2 weeks at six dose levels: 0.01, 0.1, 0.3, 1.5, 3 and 10 mg/kg. Patients were allowed to have had prior anti-PD-1, anti-PD-L1 or anti-CTLA-4 therapy, and roughly two fifths of the dose-escalation patients had been treated with checkpoint inhibitors. In the dose-escalation cohort, 82.7% of patients were male, and the mean age was roughly 60 years, with a range of roughly 23 to 85. The point of sequencing TCRbeta in the periphery was to test whether ivuxolimab changed TCR sequence diversity and drove clonal T-cell expansion. Among the approximately 50 dose-escalation patients, approximately 20 had hepatocellular carcinoma, approximately 15 melanoma, 9 renal cell carcinoma and 9 head and neck cancer. Partial responses were achieved by three dose-escalation patients, of whom one had hepatocellular carcinoma and two had cutaneous melanoma. The paper covers the monotherapy dose-escalation part of the phase I ivuxolimab trial, which included N ≈ 52 patients.

The paper's findings and limits, for the study overall: At doses from 0.1 to 3.0 mg/kg, clonal expansion was seen in both CD4+ and CD8+ blood T cells between baseline and week 6. After ivuxolimab, expanded clones were on average more numerous among CD8+ T cells than among CD4+ T cells. Low levels of normalized T-cell clonal expansion were also shown by some nonresponding patients. In partial responders in the 0.1-3.0 mg/kg groups, normalized peripheral clonal expansion was found to be among the lowest, especially among CD8+ T cells. The antigen specificity of the peripheral T cells that underwent clonal expansion was not determined.

The chain employs TRBV5-5 and TRBJ2-7, with TRBD1 tentatively as D gene (6 bases match). The sequencing here drew on CD4+ or CD8+ T cells sorted from blood, taken in a trial of the OX40 agonist ivuxolimab. This receptor was identified in an adult with an advanced solid tumor such as melanoma, head and neck, liver or kidney cancer. The DNA reads as follows: TGTGCCAGCAGCTTGGTCCAGGGGCCCTACGAGCAGTACTTC. It is translated as CASSLVQGPYEQYF.